These T cell receptor beta chains were read from a single sample in a study of regulatory T cells in long-lasting Graves disease. TCRdb analysed the multiplex PCR reads with MiXCR anew, one entry per CDR3 protein. The table shows about 440,000 distinct CDR3 sequences, with approximately 16% occurring only once. These data were also reused for a study on T cells in Graves' hyperthyroidism and ophthalmopathy.

This sample comprised peripheral blood mononuclear cells (PBMCs), obtained at new diagnosis, from a patient treated with antithyroid drugs. The receptors come from a woman aged 18-30 years with Graves disease. CDR3s include the opening cysteine and the closing phenylalanine or tryptophan. The D gene is left open where the match is weak. Size is omitted from some rows. Given values are once, few, many or a class for expanded clones.

D | J | V | size | CDR3 | DNA
- | TRBJ2-3 | TRBV20-1 | many | CSARPPTTDTQYF | TGCAGTGCTAGACCTCCTACCACAGATACGCAGTATTTT
- | TRBJ1-3 | TRBV5-5 | many | CASSFSAGNTIYF | TGTGCCAGCAGCTTCTCCGCCGGAAACACCATATATTTT
- | TRBJ2-1 | TRBV12-3/TRBV12-4 | few | CASSLHRTQFF | TGTGCCAGCAGTTTGCACCGCACGCAGTTCTTC
TRBD2 | TRBJ2-1 | TRBV7-9 | few | CASSQGSLAVSSYNEQFF | TGTGCCAGCAGCCAGGGGTCACTAGCGGTTAGCTCCTACAATGAGCAGTTCTTC
TRBD2 | TRBJ2-7 | TRBV3-1 | - | CASGQSLAGGPSF | TGTGCCAGCGGCCAGTCCTTAGCGGGAGGGCCGTCCTTC
- | TRBJ2-1 | TRBV5-1 | - | CASSLDGTSAKPNEQFF | TGCGCCAGCAGCTTAGACGGGACTTCTGCCAAACCAAATGAGCAGTTCTTC
- | TRBJ2-1 | TRBV16 | few | CASSQGFAGRSYNEQFF | TGTGCCAGCAGCCAAGGGTTTGCGGGGCGCTCCTACAATGAGCAGTTCTTC
TRBD2 | TRBJ2-1 | TRBV29-1 | - | CSIVGGDLTVDEQFF | TGCAGCATTGTTGGGGGGGACTTAACAGTCGATGAGCAGTTCTTC
TRBD1 | TRBJ2-5 | TRBV7-6 | many | CASILATGAQETQYF | TGTGCCAGCATCCTCGCGACAGGGGCTCAAGAGACCCAGTACTTC
- | TRBJ2-3 | TRBV6-4 | few | CASSSDQLADTQYF | TGTGCCAGCAGTTCCGACCAGTTGGCAGATACGCAGTATTTT
TRBD1 | TRBJ2-3 | TRBV20-1 | many | CSVGQDGTDTQYF | TGCAGTGTAGGACAGGACGGCACAGATACGCAGTATTTT
- | TRBJ2-7 | TRBV12-3/TRBV12-4 | many | CASTLGQIYYEQYF | TGTGCCAGCACCCTAGGACAGATCTACTACGAGCAGTACTTC
- | TRBJ2-5 | TRBV28 | - | CASRSPGATIGAQYF | TGTGCCAGCCGTTCGCCGGGAGCCACCATAGGGGCCCAGTACTTC
- | TRBJ2-5 | TRBV6-1 | - | CASSVVRGLEETQYF | TGTGCCAGCAGTGTAGTCCGGGGGCTAGAAGAGACCCAGTACTTC
- | TRBJ2-5 | TRBV12-3/TRBV12-4 | many | CASSALVAETQYF | TGTGCCAGCAGTGCCCTAGTTGCGGAGACCCAGTACTTC
- | TRBJ2-2 | TRBV7-9 | few | CASSAPRGPGELFF | TGTGCCAGCAGCGCTCCCCGCGGGCCCGGGGAGCTGTTTTTT
TRBD1 | TRBJ1-5 | TRBV19 | - | CASTSGQGQHF | TGTGCCAGTACCTCCGGACAGGGCCAGCATTTT
- | TRBJ2-7 | TRBV7-9 | many | CASSLDSTSSYEQYF | TGTGCCAGCAGCCTGGACAGTACTAGCTCCTACGAGCAGTACTTC
TRBD1 | TRBJ2-5 | TRBV20-1 | few | CSATTGVEETQYF | TGCAGTGCTACGACAGGGGTAGAGGAGACCCAGTACTTC
- | TRBJ2-1 | TRBV5-6 | few | CASSLSSTEQFF | TGTGCCAGCAGCTTGAGTAGTACTGAGCAGTTCTTC
- | TRBJ2-3 | TRBV6-5 | many | CASSYSASASTDTQYF | TGTGCCAGCAGTTATAGTGCTAGCGCAAGCACAGATACGCAGTATTTT
TRBD2 | TRBJ2-1 | TRBV9 | many | CASSVWEGYNEQFF | TGTGCCAGCAGCGTCTGGGAGGGATACAATGAGCAGTTCTTC
- | TRBJ2-7 | TRBV2 | many | CASYLRGEQYF | TGTGCCAGCTATCTTAGGGGCGAGCAGTACTTC
TRBD2 | TRBJ2-7 | TRBV19 | few | CASSISGRAGEQYF | TGTGCCAGTAGTATTAGCGGGAGGGCCGGCGAGCAGTACTTC
- | TRBJ1-2 | TRBV30 | many | CAVDYYGYTF | TGTGCCGTGGATTACTATGGCTACACCTTC
TRBD2 | TRBJ2-1 | TRBV30 | many | CAWSLGTSSADEQFF | TGTGCCTGGAGTCTCGGGACTAGCAGTGCCGATGAGCAGTTCTTC
- | TRBJ2-2 | TRBV12-3/TRBV12-4 | many | CASSDQSPNTGELFF | TGTGCCAGCAGTGACCAATCGCCGAACACCGGGGAGCTGTTTTTT
TRBD2 | TRBJ2-7 | TRBV14 | - | CASKPGLAGAPGSYEQYF | TGTGCCAGCAAACCGGGACTAGCGGGAGCCCCGGGCTCCTACGAGCAGTACTTC
TRBD1 | TRBJ2-1 | TRBV10-1 | many | CASSGGQGTNNEQFF | TGCGCCAGCAGTGGGGGACAGGGAACGAACAATGAGCAGTTCTTC
- | TRBJ2-2 | TRBV2 | - | CASEGGTGELFF | TGTGCCAGCGAGGGGGGCACCGGGGAGCTGTTTTTT
TRBD2 | TRBJ2-2 | TRBV27 | few | CASTDQGPAGHTGELFF | TGTGCCAGCACCGACCAAGGACCAGCGGGACACACCGGGGAGCTGTTTTTT
TRBD1 | TRBJ2-5 | TRBV24-1 | many | CATSAGGSETQYF | TGTGCCACCAGTGCAGGGGGATCGGAGACCCAGTACTTC
TRBD2 | TRBJ2-1 | TRBV29-1 | - | CSVGGGGLAGVEQFF | TGCAGCGTGGGAGGGGGGGGGCTAGCGGGAGTTGAGCAGTTCTTC
- | TRBJ2-2 | TRBV2 | many | CASRPWGSANTGELFF | TGTGCCAGCAGACCCTGGGGATCCGCCAACACCGGGGAGCTGTTTTTT
TRBD1 | TRBJ1-1 | TRBV10-3 | few | CAISRGTGLNTEAFF | TGTGCCATCAGTCGGGGGACAGGGTTGAACACTGAAGCTTTCTTT
- | TRBJ2-2 | TRBV3-1 | - | CASSQFPASGELFF | TGTGCCAGCAGCCAATTCCCTGCGAGCGGGGAGCTGTTTTTT
TRBD2 | TRBJ2-7 | TRBV29-1 | many | CSVEVAGAFKQYF | TGCAGCGTTGAAGTAGCGGGGGCATTTAAGCAGTACTTC
- | TRBJ2-3 | TRBV9 | few | CASSVDTFSTVKDTQYF | TGTGCCAGCAGCGTAGATACATTTTCGACAGTCAAGGATACGCAGTATTTT
TRBD2 | TRBJ2-7 | TRBV7-2 | many | CASSLEAGLASYEQYF | TGTGCCAGCAGCTTAGAAGCGGGACTAGCGTCATACGAGCAGTACTTC
- | TRBJ1-2 | TRBV6-2/TRBV6-3 | many | CASSYSAAANYGYTF | TGTGCCAGCAGTTACTCGGCAGCAGCTAACTATGGCTACACCTTC
- | TRBJ1-6 | TRBV12-3/TRBV12-4 | few | CASSLGGTYNSPLHF | TGTGCCAGCAGTTTAGGGGGAACGTATAATTCACCCCTCCACTTT
- | TRBJ2-2 | TRBV29-1 | - | CSGRASNTGELFF | TGCAGCGGAAGGGCCTCGAACACCGGGGAGCTGTTTTTT
- | TRBJ2-3 | TRBV6-1 | once | CASRWGQVSTDTQYF | TGTGCCAGCCGATGGGGGCAGGTGAGCACAGATACGCAGTATTTT
TRBD1 | TRBJ2-2 | TRBV19 | many | CASSPQGAGELFF | TGTGCCAGCTCACCACAGGGGGCCGGGGAGCTGTTTTTT
- | TRBJ2-1 | TRBV20-1 | many | CSARDGTYSNEQFF | TGCAGTGCTAGAGACGGGACTTACTCCAATGAGCAGTTCTTC
- | TRBJ1-1 | TRBV7-2 | few | CASSPAGGRNTEAFF | TGTGCCAGCAGCCCCGCGGGGGGAAGGAACACTGAAGCTTTCTTT
TRBD1 | TRBJ2-7 | TRBV7-3 | - | CASSDQGAPGEQYF | TGTGCCAGCAGTGATCAGGGGGCTCCTGGGGAGCAGTACTTC
TRBD1 | TRBJ2-5 | TRBV10-3 | - | CAIKGTGGLETQYF | TGTGCCATCAAAGGGACAGGGGGTCTGGAGACCCAGTACTTC
- | TRBJ1-2 | TRBV12-3/TRBV12-4 | many | CASSRDGFYGYTF | TGTGCCAGCAGTCGGGACGGGTTCTATGGCTACACCTTC
- | TRBJ1-1 | TRBV10-3 | - | CAISVQGAEAFF | TGTGCCATCAGTGTCCAGGGCGCTGAAGCTTTCTTT
- | TRBJ1-6 | TRBV20-1 | - | CSARDPQGTYNSPLHF | TGCAGTGCTAGAGATCCGCAGGGGACTTATAATTCACCCCTCCACTTT
- | TRBJ2-7 | TRBV2 | many | CASTLIRTEQYF | TGTGCCAGCACTCTAATCCGAACTGAGCAGTACTTC
- | TRBJ2-3 | TRBV20-1 | - | CSARGQVHTDTQYF | TGCAGTGCTAGAGGACAGGTCCACACAGATACGCAGTATTTT
- | TRBJ2-1 | TRBV6-2/TRBV6-3 | - | CASSEDTEQFF | TGTGCCAGCAGTGAAGATACTGAGCAGTTCTTC
- | TRBJ2-7 | TRBV20-1 | few | CSVPSRGSFSSYEQYF | TGCAGTGTCCCATCTCGGGGCAGTTTTAGCTCCTACGAGCAGTACTTC